A selection of T cell receptor beta chains follows, all from one sample in a study of CD8+CD57+ T cells in acquired aplastic anemia. A single record per CDR3 protein comes from TCRdb applying MiXCR to the reads. The sample holds some 70,000 distinct CDR3 sequences; 54% are singletons and the top ten take 6.5% to 9.5%. What was sequenced was sorted CD4+, CD8+, or CD8+CD57+ T cells (not recorded which) from PBMCs. These receptors all come from a human donor in good health, serving as a control. The CDR3 runs from the conserved cysteine through the conserved F or W. A D gene is named only where the DNA matches it firmly. For some rows the clone size is stated as once, few or many, or as a class when expanded; others skip it.

TRBJ2-5 . TRBV24-1 . TGTGCCACCAGTGACCCCAGGGTATTGAGTGAGACCCAGTACTTC CATSDPRVLSETQYF
TRBJ1-3 . TRBV5-1 . TGCGCCAGCAACGATGGAAACACCATATATTTT CASNDGNTIYF
TRBJ2-1 many TRBV19 . TGTGCCAGTAGAACGGGGGTGCCAGGGGGCTACAATGAGCAGTTCTTC CASRTGVPGGYNEQFF
TRBJ1-5 . TRBV11-2 . TGTGCCAGCAGCTTAGAACCTGGGAGCAATCAGCCCCAGCATTTT CASSLEPGSNQPQHF
TRBJ1-4 many TRBV2 . TGTGCCAGCAAAGTTGGACAGATTGAAAAACTGTTTTTT CASKVGQIEKLFF
TRBJ1-1 many TRBV19 TRBD1 TGTGCCAGTAGTCTAGGACAGGACGGGTTGAACACTGAAGCTTTCTTT CASSLGQDGLNTEAFF
TRBJ2-3 few TRBV7-3 . TGTGCCAGCAGCCCAGGGACTCCAGATACGCAGTATTTT CASSPGTPDTQYF
TRBJ2-1 . TRBV7-6 TRBD2 TGTGCCAGCAGCTCGGCACCTAGCGGCCTTGTGGAGCAGTTCTTC CASSSAPSGLVEQFF
TRBJ1-6 many TRBV7-2 . TGTGCCAGCAGCCCACTCAACTCCTATAATTCACCCCTCCACTTT CASSPLNSYNSPLHF
TRBJ1-3 once TRBV19 . TGTGCCAGTCCGTCCGAAGGCTGTGGCCGGTCGTCTGGAAACACCATATATTTT CASPSEGCGRSSGNTIYF
TRBJ2-1 . TRBV11-1 . TGTGCCAGCAGCTTACAGGTGAGCTCCTACAATGAGCAGTTCTTC CASSLQVSSYNEQFF
TRBJ1-6 many TRBV4-1 TRBD1 TGCGCCAGCAGCCAAGACAGGTTAACAGGGGGGCCGCCCCTCCACTTT CASSQDRLTGGPPLHF
TRBJ2-5 medium-sized TRBV29-1 . TGCAGCGTTCTAAGCTATTTGTACCAAGAGACCCAGTACTTC CSVLSYLYQETQYF
TRBJ2-1 medium-sized TRBV7-6 . TGTGCCAGCAGCTTAATTGTTGGTGAGCAGTTCTTC CASSLIVGEQFF
TRBJ1-1 . TRBV24-1 . TGTGCCACCAGTGATACCATCTTGGCTGAAGCTTTCTTT CATSDTILAEAFF
TRBJ1-1 many TRBV20-1 . TGCAGTGCTAGGTGGACAGAGTCAAACACTGAAGCTTTCTTT CSARWTESNTEAFF
TRBJ2-7 . TRBV19 TRBD2 TGTGCCAGTAGTATACTAGCGGGGGGCTACGAGCAGTACTTC CASSILAGGYEQYF
TRBJ1-1 . TRBV29-1 . TGCAGCGTTGAAGATCTCCGACAGGAAAGGGACACTGAAGCTTTCTTT CSVEDLRQERDTEAFF
TRBJ1-2 . TRBV9 . TGTGCTAGCAGCGTGTTTCGGGGAAGTGGCTACACCTTC CASSVFRGSGYTF
TRBJ2-5 . TRBV2 . TGTGCCAGCAGTGAATCGGAGATGGGGACCCAGTACTTC CASSESEMGTQYF
TRBJ2-1 . TRBV4-1 . TGCGCCAGCAGCCAAGATCGGTTCGCGACTGAGTTCTTC CASSQDRFATEFF
TRBJ1-1 . TRBV7-2 . TGTGCCAGCAGTACCGACTGGAACACTGAAGCTTTCTTT CASSTDWNTEAFF
TRBJ1-2 . TRBV7-2 . TGTGCCTTTAGTGGGCAGTACTATGGCTACACCTTC CAFSGQYYGYTF
TRBJ2-3 many TRBV2 . TGTGCCAGCAGTGAAATATCGGATACGCAGTATTTT CASSEISDTQYF
TRBJ1-6 . TRBV9 . TGTGCCAGCAGCGTAGCTACGGGGGGATCACCCCTCCACTTT CASSVATGGSPLHF
TRBJ2-5 . TRBV30 TRBD2 TGTGCCTGGGGTGAGGGACTAGCAAGTGAGACCCAGTACTTC CAWGEGLASETQYF
TRBJ1-5 few TRBV29-1 . TGCAGCGTTGGGTCGGGACAAAGTCAGCCCCAGCATTTT CSVGSGQSQPQHF
TRBJ1-2 . TRBV2 TRBD1 TGTGCCAGCTTATCCGTACAGGGGGGCTACACCTTC CASLSVQGGYTF
TRBJ2-2 many TRBV7-9 TRBD1 TGTGCCAGCAGTATGACAGGGGCCGGGGAGCTGTTTTTT CASSMTGAGELFF
TRBJ2-1 . TRBV5-1 TRBD2 TGCGCCAGCAGCGGGGGGGACCTGGGGAATGAGCAGTTCTTC CASSGGDLGNEQFF
TRBJ2-7 . TRBV10-2 TRBD1 TGCGCCAGCAACGCCGGGACAGGGCGTTCCGCCTACGAGCAGTACTTC CASNAGTGRSAYEQYF
TRBJ1-1 many TRBV30 . TGTGCCTGGATCGGCCCTCTCAACACTGAAGCTTTCTTT CAWIGPLNTEAFF
TRBJ2-2 many TRBV7-9 TRBD1 TGTGCCAGCAGCCCCACAGGGGGCGACAACACCGGGGAGCTGTTTTTT CASSPTGGDNTGELFF
TRBJ2-7 many TRBV7-2 TRBD2 TGTGCCAGCAGCCCGCACCCCGGGGGGGGCGAGCAGTACTTC CASSPHPGGGEQYF
TRBJ2-7 . TRBV15 . TGTGCCACCAAGATGGGTGAACAGGGAAACGAGCAGTACTTC CATKMGEQGNEQYF
TRBJ2-7 many TRBV4-1 TRBD1 TGCGCCAGCAGCCAAAGTACAGGGGGCCCCTACGAGCAGTACTTC CASSQSTGGPYEQYF
TRBJ2-7 once TRBV15 . TGTGCCACCAGCAAAGGACAGCTATTCTCCTACGAGCAGTACTTC CATSKGQLFSYEQYF
TRBJ1-5 once TRBV2 . TGTACCAGCAGTGTTCGGAACAATCAGCCCCAGCATTTT CTSSVRNNQPQHF
TRBJ2-7 . TRBV7-3 TRBD1 TGTGCCAGCAGCCGAGGGGACAGGGGGCATCAAGAGCAGTACTTC CASSRGDRGHQEQYF
TRBJ1-2 . TRBV11-1 TRBD1 TGTGCCAGCAGCTTATATCCGGGACAGGGGGCTGAAGGCTACACCTTC CASSLYPGQGAEGYTF
TRBJ1-4 . TRBV15 . TGTGCCACCAGCCTAGAGTCAACTAATGAAAAACTGTTTTTT CATSLESTNEKLFF
TRBJ1-2 . TRBV10-3 TRBD1 TGTGCCATCAGTGAGACAGGGGGCGGTGGCTACACCTTC CAISETGGGGYTF
TRBJ2-7 . TRBV15 TRBD1 TGTGCCACCAGCAGAGGACAGGGTACCAACGAGCAGTACTTC CATSRGQGTNEQYF
TRBJ2-3 . TRBV10-3 TRBD2 TGTGCCATCAGTGAGTCGAAGGCGGGGGGGCCGGCAGATACGCAGTATTTT CAISESKAGGPADTQYF
TRBJ1-1 many TRBV19 . TGTGCCAGTAGTATTCCCGGGATTATGAACACTGAAGCTTTCTTT CASSIPGIMNTEAFF
TRBJ1-2 . TRBV10-3 . TGTGCCATCAGTGAGACAGGGTATGGCTACACCTTC CAISETGYGYTF
TRBJ1-1 once TRBV2 TRBD1 TGTGCCAGCACGACAGGGTTTGAAGCTTTCTTT CASTTGFEAFF
TRBJ2-5 . TRBV7-9 TRBD2 TGTGCCAGCAGCTTAGTCCCTAGCGGGGGGGATGAGACCCAGTACTTC CASSLVPSGGDETQYF